This T cell receptor beta chain is drawn from a study of Graves' ophthalmopathy and Graves' hyperthyroidism. From RNA, the CDR3 regions of TCR beta chains were amplified and sequenced. HTBI primers were used in a first-round RT-PCR, which preceded a second-round multiplex PCR. One entry per CDR3 protein, called by TCRdb with MiXCR from the multiplex PCR reads. This table holds around 1.1 million distinct CDR3 sequences, less than 45% found once. Between the trimmed V and J ends, which lost 2 bases and 2 bases, there was a span of 12 bases. The CDR3 runs to 15 residues. Germline V gene data show CDR1 as SNHLY and CDR2 as FYNNEI.

This chain links TRBV2 with TRBJ2-5, with D possibly matching TRBD2 (6 bases). The sample was peripheral blood or thyroid tissue (not recorded which). The TCR comes from an adult man with Graves' hyperthyroidism. The CDR3 coding sequence is TGTGCCAGCAGTGAAACAGCCGGGACTCAAGAGACCCAGTACTTC. This encodes CASSETAGTQETQYF. The full variable domain, with the rest looked up from reference TRBV2 and TRBJ2-5, is EPEVTQTPSHQVTQMGQEVILRCVPISNHLYFYWYRQILGQKVEFLVSFYNNEISEKSEIFDDQFSVERPDGSNFTLKIRSTKLEDSAMYFCASSETAGTQETQYFGPGTRLLVL.